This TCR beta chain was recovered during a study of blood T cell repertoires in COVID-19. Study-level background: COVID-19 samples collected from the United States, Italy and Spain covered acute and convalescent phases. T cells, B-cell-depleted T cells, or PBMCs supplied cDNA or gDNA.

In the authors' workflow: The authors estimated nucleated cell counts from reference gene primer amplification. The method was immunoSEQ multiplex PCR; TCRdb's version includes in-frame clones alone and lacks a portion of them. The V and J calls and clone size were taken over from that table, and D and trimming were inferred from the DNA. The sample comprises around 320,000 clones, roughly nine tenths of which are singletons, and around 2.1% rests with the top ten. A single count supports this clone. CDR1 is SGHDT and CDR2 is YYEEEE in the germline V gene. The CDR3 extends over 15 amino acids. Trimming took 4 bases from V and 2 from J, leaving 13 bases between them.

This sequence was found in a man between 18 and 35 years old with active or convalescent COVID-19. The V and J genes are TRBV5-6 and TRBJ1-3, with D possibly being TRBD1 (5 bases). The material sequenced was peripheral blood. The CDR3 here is CASSIRQLTGNTIYF. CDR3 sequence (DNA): TGTGCCAGCAGCATTAGACAGCTAACTGGAAACACCATATATTTT.